The next 23 T cell receptor beta chains were all read from a single sample in a study of cytotoxic CD8 clonotypes in ibrutinib-treated CLL (dated by TCRdb to about 2021). In the paper's terms, the time point label means: about a year on ibrutinib. The library was generated by the immunoSEQ multiplex PCR assay. TCRdb carries this immuneACCESS record with in-frame sequences only. Its versions omit some clonotypes, under half of them owing to an unresolved V gene in the studies checked, with the rest unexplained. The sample includes 130,000 or so clones, with 70% to 80% observed a single time. The ten top clones hold less than 30% of the sample. The material was PBMCs, obtained after 12 months of ibrutinib treatment. The receptors originated from a human donor with chronic lymphocytic leukemia.

The rearrangement joins TRBV10-3 to TRBJ2-7; D could derive from TRBD1 or TRBD2 (5 bases each). This CDR3 region has 16 residues. V was shortened by 6 bases and J by 7 bases, with 25 bases between the two germline ends. Germline loops: CDR1 ENHRY, CDR2 SYGVKD. Here the CDR3 DNA reads TGTGCCATCAGGCCCAACCTTGGGGGAGTGGTGAGGGAGCAGTACTTC. Its translation is CAIRPNLGGVVREQYF.

In its sample, this clone was seen a few times. This specimen includes other DNA sequences encoding the same CDR3. This sequence joins TRBV18 and TRBJ2-3, with unresolved D. Germline CDR1 KGHSH, CDR2 LQKENI. This CDR3 has 13 residues. The ends were cut back, 0 bases at V and 6 bases at J, with 7 bases in the middle. Here the CDR3 reads CASSPPGLDTQYF. As DNA, the CDR3 is TGTGCCAGCTCACCACCAGGGTTGGATACGCAGTATTTT.

The rearrangement links TRBV6-1 to TRBJ1-2, with D maybe TRBD1 (5 bases). CDR3 size: 13 residues. Germline lookup yields CDR1 MNHNS and CDR2 SASEGT. Trimming removed 0 bases from V and 8 bases from J, with 10 bases in between. In DNA form, the CDR3 reads TGTGCCAGCAGTGAAGCGACAGCTCCCGGCTACACCTTC. This sequence encodes CASSEATAPGYTF.

The rearrangement links TRBV7-8 to TRBJ1-5; maybe TRBD1 (6 bases). The germline V and J ends were trimmed by 2 bases and 4 bases, with 18 bases remaining between them. The CDR3 totals 17 residues. Germline CDR1 and CDR2: SGHVS and FQNEAQ. This chain's CDR3 is CASSLFWDKGYNQPQHF. The CDR3 DNA reads TGTGCCAGCAGCTTATTCTGGGACAAGGGATATAATCAGCCCCAGCATTTT. The complete variable domain, with remaining parts taken from reference TRBV7-8 and TRBJ1-5, reads GAGVSQSPRYKVAKRGQDVALRCDPISGHVSLFWYQQALGQGPEFLTYFQNEAQLDKSGLPSDRFFAERPEGSVSTLKIQRTQQEDSAVYLCASSLFWDKGYNQPQHFGDGTRLSIL.

J is TRBJ1-5 and V is TRBV19; D gene unclear. V gave up 7 bases and J gave up 7 bases, with 14 bases separating them. Germline values: CDR1 LNHDA, CDR2 SQIVND (reference sequence). The CDR3 spans 13 residues. DNA for the CDR3: TGTGCCAGTAATGGGTTAACGCGGCAGCCCCAGCATTTT. Translation gives CASNGLTRQPQHF.

This chain joins TRBV9 and TRBJ2-7; 7 nucleotides align to TRBD1. In germline, CDR1 is SGDLS, CDR2 YYNGEE. This CDR3 has 14 amino acids. J lost 3 bases, V lost 3 bases, and 6 bases had no gene match. The CDR3 DNA sequence: TGTGCCAGCAGCGAGGGTCCAGGGGGCTACGAGCAGTACTTC. Amino acid sequence: CASSEGPGGYEQYF.

The chain uses TRBV5-1 and TRBJ1-6; TRBD1 might be the D (5 bases). There are 15 residues in the CDR3. The V end was cut by 4 bases, the J end by 5 bases, with 13 bases between. Germline loops: CDR1 SGHRS, CDR2 YFSETQ. The CDR3 region has the DNA TGCGCCAGCAGCGTAACCGGGACGGATAATTCACCCCTCCACTTT. Encoded protein: CASSVTGTDNSPLHF. The full variable domain, its missing parts supplied by reference TRBV5-1 and TRBJ1-6, is KAGVTQTPRYLIKTRGQQVTLSCSPISGHRSVSWYQQTPGQGLQFLFEYFSETQRNKGNFPGRFSGRQFSNSRSEMNVSTLELGDSALYLCASSVTGTDNSPLHFGNGTRLTVT.

The V and J genes are TRBV27 and TRBJ2-7; 9 bases are shared with TRBD2. Germline CDR1 and CDR2: MNHEY and SMNVEV (reference sequence). Losses at the gene ends were 3 bases for V and 1 base for J; bases not matched to a gene: 4. The CDR3 contains 15 residues. The DNA for the CDR3 is TGTGCCAGCAGTTTTAGCGGGAGTGGGTCCTACGAGCAGTACTTC. Amino acids: CASSFSGSGSYEQYF.

DNA of the CDR3: TGCGCCAGCAGCTCCCGGACAGGCCAAGAGACCCAGTACTTC. The encoded protein is CASSSRTGQETQYF. This chain links TRBV5-1 with TRBJ2-5; 7 positions agree with TRBD1. Unmatched junction bases numbered 3, after V lost 3 bases and J lost 1 base. Germline V gene data show CDR1 as SGHRS and CDR2 as YFSETQ. The CDR3 consists of 14 residues.

In the case of this clone: Its ends do not fully match the called genes, so a read error is possible. The chain couples TRBV2 to TRBJ1-1; D is uncertain. Germline assignment: CDR1 SNHLY and CDR2 FYNNEI. The length of the CDR3 is 11 residues. The CDR3 nucleotides are TGTGCCAGCAGGGAAGACACTGAAGCTTTCTTT. Translation: CASREDTEAFF.

This clone was counted a single time. V and J are TRBV7-2 and TRBJ2-2, with D unclear. V was clipped by 5 bases and J by 7 bases, with 17 bases between them. The CDR3 is 15 residues long. CDR1 is SGHTA, CDR2 FQGNSA, per germline. Written as DNA, the CDR3 is TGTGCCAGCAGCCCGGGCCATCAAAGGTTCGGGGAGCTGTTTTTT. This gives the protein CASSPGHQRFGELFF.

The chain uses TRBV28 and TRBJ1-1, with no clear D. V was clipped by 11 bases and J by 5 bases, with 15 bases between them. The CDR3 is made up of 12 amino acids. Per the germline V gene, CDR1 is MDHEN and CDR2 is SYDVKM. CDR3 DNA sequence: TGTGCCCTATCCTCGGGGTGGACTGAAGCTTTCTTT. Translation: CALSSGWTEAFF. Filled out from reference TRBV28 and TRBJ1-1, the complete variable domain reads DVKVTQSSRYLVKRTGEKVFLECVQDMDHENMFWYRQDPGLGLRLIYFSYDVKMKEKGDIPEGYSVSREKKERFSLILESASTNQTSMYLCALSSGWTEAFFGQGTRLTVV.

CDR3 residues: CASSGASTDTQYF. The CDR3, as DNA: TGTGCCAGCAGTGGTGCTAGCACAGATACGCAGTATTTT. J is TRBJ2-3 and V is TRBV25-1; D call uncertain. Per the germline V gene, CDR1 is MGHDK and CDR2 is SYGVNS. There are 13 residues in the CDR3. Trimming left V 4 bases short and J 0 bases short, with 5 bases between.

The J gene is TRBJ2-3, the V gene TRBV27, with 13 bases fitting TRBD2. J lost 2 bases, V lost 3 bases, and 5 bases had no gene match. The CDR3 totals 17 residues. Germline assignment: CDR1 MNHEY and CDR2 SMNVEV (reference sequence). The CDR3 DNA reads TGTGCCAGCAGTTTGCGGACTAGCGGGGGCCTCACAGATACGCAGTATTTT. Residues: CASSLRTSGGLTDTQYF.

This chain connects TRBV6-5 to TRBJ2-5, with a weak D call TRBD2 (6 bases). The V end was cut by 0 bases, the J end by 4 bases, with 12 bases between. The CDR3 has 15 residues. Germline CDR1 MNHEY, CDR2 SVGAGI. The CDR3 DNA reads as TGTGCCAGCAGTTACTCGGAGGGGTTGGTAGAGACCCAGTACTTC. As protein: CASSYSEGLVETQYF.

The chain employs TRBV5-5 and TRBJ1-2; 12 nucleotides line up with TRBD1. Germline V gene data show CDR1 as SGHKS and CDR2 as YYEKEE (reference sequence). The J segment lost 7 bases and the V segment lost 5 bases, leaving 6 bases of the junction unmatched. The CDR3 is 14 residues long. CDR3 in amino acids: CASRDRDRGPGYTF. The CDR3 DNA sequence: TGTGCCAGCAGGGATCGGGACAGGGGGCCTGGCTACACCTTC.

The chain is built from TRBV29-1 and TRBJ2-3; D call uncertain. Trimming cost V 4 bases and J 0 bases, with 8 bases left between them. CDR1 SQVTM and CDR2 ANQGSEA come from the germline V gene. The CDR3 covers 13 residues. For the CDR3, the DNA is TGCAGCGTTGGATCTGGGAGCACAGATACGCAGTATTTT. Protein: CSVGSGSTDTQYF.

This clone was seen ten or more times. The chain has TRBV6-6 and TRBJ2-3, with 7 bases that match TRBD2. The CDR3 runs 16 residues. V shed 5 bases, J shed 2 bases, and the junction held 10 bases outside the gene matches. Germline CDR1 reads MNHNY; CDR2 reads SVGAGI (reference sequence). The CDR3 protein is CASSLLQRGVTDTQYF. The DNA for the CDR3 is TGTGCCAGCAGTCTCCTCCAGCGGGGTGTCACAGATACGCAGTATTTT.

This clone was counted a few times. V is TRBV7-9 and J is TRBJ1-6; tentative D call: TRBD1 (6 bases). The CDR3 is 13 residues long. Germline V gives CDR1 SEHNR, CDR2 FQNEAQ (reference sequence). Trimming stripped 8 bases from V and 7 bases from J, with 12 bases between. The CDR3 loop is CASAVGGNSPLHF. The CDR3 DNA is TGTGCCAGCGCGGTCGGGGGCAATTCACCCCTCCACTTT.

V is TRBV5-4 and J is TRBJ2-7; D possibly uses TRBD1 or TRBD2 (6 bases each). The CDR3 is made up of 14 amino acids. V was clipped by 4 bases and J by 2 bases, with 13 bases between them. Germline CDR1 reads SGHNT; CDR2 reads YYREEE (reference sequence). The CDR3 is CASSQGTGAYEQYF. The CDR3 nucleotides are TGTGCCAGCAGCCAGGGGACGGGAGCCTACGAGCAGTACTTC.

J is TRBJ1-5 and V is TRBV4-2; possibly TRBD1 for D (5 bases). The CDR3 covers 17 residues. V gave up 4 bases and J gave up 4 bases, with 20 bases separating them. Germline values: CDR1 LGHNA, CDR2 YNFKEQ. CDR3 DNA sequence: TGTGCCAGCAGCCTCCGATTGGAAGTGAACAGGAATCAGCCCCAGCATTTT. Its protein is CASSLRLEVNRNQPQHF.

The rearrangement uses TRBV6-5 and TRBJ1-2; D gene uncertain. This CDR3 region has 13 residues. The germline V and J ends were trimmed by 2 bases and 0 bases, with 4 bases remaining between them. Germline V gene sequence: CDR1 MNHEY, CDR2 SVGAGI. CDR3 loop: CASSYAANYGYTF. CDR3 DNA sequence: TGTGCCAGCAGTTACGCCGCTAACTATGGCTACACCTTC.

This clone occurred once. V gene TRBV28 combines with J gene TRBJ1-5; 8 bases map to TRBD1. Trimming at V came to 6 bases and at J to 2 bases, leaving 6 bases not matched to a gene. Germline loops: CDR1 MDHEN, CDR2 SYDVKM. CDR3 size: 15 residues. CDR3: CASSLNRGGNQPQHF. CDR3 bases: TGTGCCAGCAGCCTAAACAGGGGGGGCAATCAGCCCCAGCATTTT. The full variable domain, in which reference TRBV28 and TRBJ1-5 provide the parts outside the CDR3, is DVKVTQSSRYLVKRTGEKVFLECVQDMDHENMFWYRQDPGLGLRLIYFSYDVKMKEKGDIPEGYSVSREKKERFSLILESASTNQTSMYLCASSLNRGGNQPQHFGDGTRLSIL.